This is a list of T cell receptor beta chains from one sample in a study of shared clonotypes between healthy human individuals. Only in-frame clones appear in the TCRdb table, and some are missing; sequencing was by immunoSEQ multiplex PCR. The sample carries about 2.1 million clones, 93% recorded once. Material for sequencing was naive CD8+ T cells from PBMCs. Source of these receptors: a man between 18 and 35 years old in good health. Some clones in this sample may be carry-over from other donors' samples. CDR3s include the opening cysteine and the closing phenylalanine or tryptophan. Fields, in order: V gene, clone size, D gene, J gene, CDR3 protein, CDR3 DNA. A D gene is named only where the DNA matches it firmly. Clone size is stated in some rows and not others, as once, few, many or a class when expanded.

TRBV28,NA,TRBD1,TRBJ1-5,CASSTVRGGQPQHF,TGTGCCAGCAGTACGGTCAGGGGGGGTCAGCCCCAGCATTTT
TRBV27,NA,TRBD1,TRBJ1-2,CASRLRGTGGPYGYTF,TGTGCCAGCCGTTTGAGGGGTACAGGGGGCCCCTATGGCTACACCTTC
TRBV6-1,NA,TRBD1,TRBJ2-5,CASSEALTGRQETQYF,TGTGCCAGCAGTGAAGCTCTGACAGGGCGGCAAGAGACCCAGTACTTC
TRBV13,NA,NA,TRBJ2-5,CASSSGPNIVGKYF,TGTGCCAGCAGCTCCGGGCCAAACATCGTCGGGAAGTACTTC
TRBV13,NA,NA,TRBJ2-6,CASSLEGTNSGANVLTF,TGTGCCAGCAGCTTAGAGGGCACTAACTCTGGGGCCAACGTCCTGACTTTC
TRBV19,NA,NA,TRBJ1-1,CASSLSLNTEAFF,TGTGCCAGTAGTCTCAGTCTGAACACTGAAGCTTTCTTT
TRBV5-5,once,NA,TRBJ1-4,CASSPSRGATNEKLFF,TGTGCCAGCAGCCCCTCTCGGGGGGCCACTAATGAAAAACTGTTTTTT
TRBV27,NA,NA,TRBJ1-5,CASSLQQPQHF,TGTGCCAGCAGTTTACAGCAGCCCCAGCATTTT
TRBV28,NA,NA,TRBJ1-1,CASSLAYPMNTEAFF,TGTGCCAGCAGTTTGGCTTATCCGATGAACACTGAAGCTTTCTTT
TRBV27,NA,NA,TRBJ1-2,CASSGGPYGYTF,TGTGCCAGCAGTGGGGGACCCTATGGCTACACCTTC
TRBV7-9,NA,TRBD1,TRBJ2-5,CASSSGTGGRWSETQYF,TGTGCCAGCAGCTCCGGGACAGGGGGTAGGTGGTCAGAGACCCAGTACTTC
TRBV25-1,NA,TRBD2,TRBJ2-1,CASSLGAGVYNEQFF,TGTGCCAGCAGCTTAGGAGCGGGGGTCTACAATGAGCAGTTCTTC
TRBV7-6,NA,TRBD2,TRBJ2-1,CASSLARGSGTYNEQFF,TGTGCCAGCAGCTTAGCGCGTGGTAGCGGGACCTACAATGAGCAGTTCTTC
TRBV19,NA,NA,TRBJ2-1,CASSMGSSYNEQFF,TGTGCCAGTAGTATGGGCTCCAGCTACAATGAGCAGTTCTTC
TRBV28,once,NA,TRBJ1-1,CASSYSGLMNTEAFF,TGTGCCAGCAGTTATTCAGGGCTGATGAACACTGAAGCTTTCTTT
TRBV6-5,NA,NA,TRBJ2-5,CASSYGYRKQETQYF,TGTGCCAGCAGTTACGGGTACCGGAAACAAGAGACCCAGTACTTC
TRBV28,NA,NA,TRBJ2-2,CASSLLRTRGELFF,TGTGCCAGCAGTTTATTACGGACACGCGGGGAGCTGTTTTTT
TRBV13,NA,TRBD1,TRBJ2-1,CASSGTGSSYNEQFF,TGTGCCAGCAGCGGGACAGGGTCTTCCTACAATGAGCAGTTCTTC
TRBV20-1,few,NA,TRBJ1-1,CSAGSEAFF,TGCAGTGCGGGGTCTGAAGCTTTCTTT
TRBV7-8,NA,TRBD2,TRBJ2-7,CASRNRAGEGVYEQYF,TGTGCCAGCAGGAACAGAGCGGGAGAGGGCGTTTACGAGCAGTACTTC
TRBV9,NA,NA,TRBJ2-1,CASSGGLYNEQFF,TGTGCCAGCAGCGGAGGACTCTACAATGAGCAGTTCTTC
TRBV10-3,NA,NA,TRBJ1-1,CAIRPGPNTEAFF,TGTGCCATACGGCCGGGGCCCAACACTGAAGCTTTCTTT
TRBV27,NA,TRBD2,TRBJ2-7,CASRQRGGSGLYEQYF,TGTGCCAGCAGACAAAGAGGCGGGAGCGGCCTCTACGAGCAGTACTTC
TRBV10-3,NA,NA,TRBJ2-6,CAISETAGTSGANVLTF,TGTGCCATCAGTGAGACAGCCGGGACCTCTGGGGCCAACGTCCTGACTTTC
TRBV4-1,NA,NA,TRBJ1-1,CASSQGGAGTEAFF,TGCGCCAGCAGCCAAGGAGGGGCGGGCACTGAAGCTTTCTTT
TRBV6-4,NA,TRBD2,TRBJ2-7,CASIDQPGLAGEQYF,TGTGCCAGCATTGACCAACCGGGACTAGCGGGAGAGCAGTACTTC
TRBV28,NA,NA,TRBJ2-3,CASSSPLLTVTDTQYF,TGTGCCAGCAGTTCCCCCCTCCTGACAGTTACAGATACGCAGTATTTT